The 11 T cell receptor beta chains below were found in one sample sequenced in a study of cytomegalovirus exposure and HLA in healthy donors. This table comes from immunoSEQ multiplex PCR, and its TCRdb copy is limited to in-frame clones, with some not included. This table has 65,000 to 95,000 clones, under 95% appearing once. Sequencing was done on a sample of PBMCs. These receptors came from a woman aged 25 to 39 in good health and CMV-seronegative.

This rearrangement joins TRBV9 to TRBJ1-1; a possible D gene is TRBD1 (5 bases). The CDR3 loop spans 16 amino acids. V lost 2 bases to trimming and J lost 0 bases, with 14 bases between them. Germline V gene data show CDR1 as SGDLS and CDR2 as YYNGEE. CDR3 residues: CASSVGSVRVNTEAFF. CDR3 in DNA: TGTGCCAGCAGCGTGGGGTCTGTCAGGGTGAACACTGAAGCTTTCTTT.

The chain carries TRBV30 and TRBJ1-5; D may be TRBD1 (5 bases). Germline V CDR1 and CDR2: GTSNPN, SVGIG (reference sequence). This CDR3 is 15 amino acids long. V was pared by 2 bases and J by 0 bases, with 11 bases between. The DNA of the CDR3 is TGTGCCTGGAGTAGGGGTGGTCTTAGCAATCAGCCCCAGCATTTT. Its translation: CAWSRGGLSNQPQHF.

The chain links TRBV25-1 to TRBJ1-5; tentatively, D is TRBD1 (6 bases). CDR1 is MGHDK and CDR2 is SYGVNS in the germline V gene. The germline V and J ends were trimmed by 3 bases and 4 bases, with 10 bases remaining between them. This CDR3 has 14 amino acids. In DNA, the CDR3 is TGTGCCAGCAGTGAGAGACAGGATAATCAGCCCCAGCATTTT. Its translation: CASSERQDNQPQHF.

V is TRBV28 and J is TRBJ1-5, with D possibly being TRBD1 (6 bases). Trimming stripped 5 bases from V and 2 bases from J, with 13 bases between. CDR1 is MDHEN and CDR2 is SYDVKM in the germline V gene. The CDR3 runs 15 residues. In DNA, the CDR3 is TGTGCCAGCAGTCAAGGACAGTTGGGCAATCAGCCCCAGCATTTT. Amino acids: CASSQGQLGNQPQHF.

V and J are TRBV18 and TRBJ2-2; 8 nucleotides match TRBD1. The germline gives CDR1 KGHSH, CDR2 LQKENI. This CDR3 has 14 residues. V lost 3 bases and J lost 7; bases outside the gene matches: 4. CDR3 in amino acids: CASSPQGADGELFF. CDR3 bases: TGTGCCAGCTCACCTCAGGGGGCCGACGGGGAGCTGTTTTTT.

The CDR3 reads CASSYRQGRGNTIYF. The CDR3 DNA follows: TGTGCCAGCAGTTATCGACAGGGACGTGGAAACACCATATATTTT. The chain has TRBV6-5 and TRBJ1-3; 7 bases are shared with TRBD1. This CDR3 has 15 amino acids. CDR1 is MNHEY, CDR2 SVGAGI, per germline. Trimming at V came to 3 bases and at J to 3 bases, leaving 5 bases not matched to a gene.

The chain joins TRBV6-5 to TRBJ2-2; D unresolved. This CDR3 is 13 amino acids long. V lost 5 bases and J lost 5, with 9 bases in between. Germline V gives CDR1 MNHEY, CDR2 SVGAGI. The CDR3 bases are TGTGCCAGCAGTAAATCAGGAACCGGGGAGCTGTTTTTT. Its protein is CASSKSGTGELFF.

The chain couples TRBV16 to TRBJ1-5; unclear D gene. This CDR3 has 13 residues. CDR1 KGHSY and CDR2 FQNENV come from the germline V gene. V was pared by 4 bases and J by 0 bases, with 4 bases between. This CDR3 reads CASSPSSNQPQHF. The CDR3 nucleotides are TGTGCCAGCAGCCCCTCTAGCAATCAGCCCCAGCATTTT.

The chain has TRBV5-4 and TRBJ2-1; 8 nucleotides agree with TRBD2. Germline V gene sequence: CDR1 SGHNT, CDR2 YYREEE (reference sequence). The CDR3 loop spans 15 amino acids. With V trimmed by 0 bases and J by 10 bases, 9 bases remained unmatched. The CDR3 DNA is TGTGCCAGCAGCTTGGTCGGGGGGGCGGTGGGAGAGCAGTTCTTC. Translating gives CASSLVGGAVGEQFF.

The chain uses TRBV7-6 and TRBJ2-7; 10 positions agree with TRBD2. V was pared by 5 bases and J by 3 bases, with 4 bases of the junction left unmatched. Germline V gene sequence: CDR1 SGHVS, CDR2 FNYEAQ. The CDR3 extends over 14 amino acids. Here the CDR3 reads CASSSSSGSYEQYF. CDR3 DNA: TGTGCCAGCAGCAGCTCTAGCGGGAGCTACGAGCAGTACTTC.

The V gene is TRBV4-2, the J gene TRBJ2-1, with 9 bases aligning to TRBD2. The J segment lost 0 bases and the V segment lost 0 bases, leaving 15 bases of the junction unmatched. Germline CDR1 and CDR2: LGHNA and YNFKEQ. The CDR3 is made up of 21 amino acids. In DNA, the CDR3 is TGTGCCAGCAGCCAAGAAATCAGCGGGGGGTCCACACAAAGCTCCTACAATGAGCAGTTCTTC. It translates to CASSQEISGGSTQSSYNEQFF.